A single sample is the source of the 25 T cell receptor beta chains below, sequenced in a study of cytomegalovirus exposure and HLA in healthy donors. Profiled with immunoSEQ multiplex PCR; TCRdb holds only in-frame clones, not every one. In the table there are around 130,000 clones, approximately 91% of which are singletons. The material sequenced was PBMCs. The receptors stem from a young man in good health and CMV-seronegative.

The rearrangement uses TRBV9 and TRBJ2-1; the match to TRBD2 covers 8 bases. V trimming: 3 bases; J trimming: 0 bases; junction bases outside the gene matches: 8. CDR1 is SGDLS and CDR2 is YYNGEE in the germline V gene. The CDR3 length is 17 residues. CDR3 in DNA: TGTGCCAGCAGCGAGGGGAAGACTAGCGACTCCTACAATGAGCAGTTCTTC. Translated: CASSEGKTSDSYNEQFF.

The V gene is TRBV18, the J gene TRBJ1-1, with D possibly TRBD1 on 6 matching bases. Germline V gene lookup returns CDR1 KGHSH and CDR2 LQKENI. Trimming shortened V by 4 bases and J by 0 bases, and 15 bases separated the two germline ends. CDR3 length equals 16 residues. The CDR3 sequence: CASSRSLGGVNTEAFF. DNA for the CDR3: TGTGCCAGCTCACGATCCCTAGGGGGGGTGAACACTGAAGCTTTCTTT.

This chain joins TRBV29-1 and TRBJ2-1; a possible D gene is TRBD2 (5 bases). From germline, CDR1 is SQVTM and CDR2 ANQGSEA. The CDR3 is made up of 10 amino acids. The V gene lost 5 bases and the J gene lost 10 bases, with 9 bases spanning the gap. CDR3 in amino acids: CSVLAEEQFF. The CDR3 region has the DNA TGCAGCGTTCTAGCAGAGGAGCAGTTCTTC.

The chain links TRBV27 to TRBJ2-5, with TRBD1 matching 7 bases. The V gene's germline CDR1 is MNHEY and CDR2 SMNVEV (reference sequence). The CDR3 sequence is 16 residues long. Trimming at V came to 2 bases and at J to 4 bases, leaving 10 bases not matched to a gene. The CDR3 DNA sequence: TGTGCCAGCAGTTTACCGGGCGACAGGGCGTTAGAGACCCAGTACTTC. It specifies CASSLPGDRALETQYF.

The table lists this clone with a count of one. The J gene is TRBJ2-7, the V gene TRBV10-3; TRBD1 aligns across 8 bases. Germline V gene data show CDR1 as ENHRY and CDR2 as SYGVKD. The V gene end was trimmed by 6 bases and the J gene end by 1 base; junction bases not matched to a gene: 5. The CDR3 is 14 residues long. CDR3 sequence: CAISPGTGSYEQYF. CDR3 DNA: TGTGCCATCAGCCCGGGGACAGGATCCTACGAGCAGTACTTC.

This clone was seen once. The rearrangement links TRBV25-1 to TRBJ2-7, with D possibly matching TRBD2 (5 bases). The CDR3 runs 15 residues. Deletions cut 3 bases from V and 7 bases from J, with 19 bases between. Germline CDR1 and CDR2: MGHDK and SYGVNS. The DNA for the CDR3 is TGTGCCAGCAGTGATACCTGGACGCCCACGGGGGAGCAGTACTTC. This codes for CASSDTWTPTGEQYF.

This clone was detected once. V and J are TRBV9 and TRBJ1-6; weak D call: TRBD1 (6 bases). V was trimmed by 3 bases and J by 6 bases, leaving 10 bases between them. CDR1 and CDR2 (germline): SGDLS, YYNGEE. The CDR3 has 14 residues. This CDR3 reads CASSEGDGNSPLHF. CDR3 DNA sequence: TGTGCCAGCAGCGAGGGGGACGGTAATTCACCCCTCCACTTT. Based on the CDR3 plus reference TRBV9 and TRBJ1-6, the full variable domain is DSGVTQTPKHLITATGQRVTLRCSPRSGDLSVYWYQQSLDQGLQFLIQYYNGEERAKGNILERFSAQQFPDLHSELNLSSLELGDSALYFCASSEGDGNSPLHFGNGTRLTVT.

The chain carries TRBV27 and TRBJ2-1; D might be TRBD2 (5 bases). Trimming stripped 2 bases from V and 7 bases from J, with 12 bases between. This CDR3 has 14 amino acids. Germline V lookup: CDR1 MNHEY, CDR2 SMNVEV (reference sequence). CDR3 in amino acids: CASSLRGVNNEQFF. As DNA, the CDR3 is TGTGCCAGCAGTTTACGGGGTGTGAATAATGAGCAGTTCTTC.

This rearrangement joins TRBV27 to TRBJ1-5, with 7 bases aligning to TRBD1. The length of the CDR3 is 18 residues. V shed 5 bases, J shed 1 base, and the junction held 14 bases outside the gene matches. Germline loops: CDR1 MNHEY, CDR2 SMNVEV (reference sequence). The CDR3 DNA follows: TGTGCCAGCAGTACTACACAACTTGGGACAGCGAGCAATCAGCCCCAGCATTTT. The encoded protein is CASSTTQLGTASNQPQHF.

This chain connects TRBV2 to TRBJ2-3; D is possibly TRBD2 (6 bases). Deletions cut 0 bases from V and 2 bases from J, with 12 bases between. CDR1 and CDR2 (germline): SNHLY, FYNNEI. This CDR3 contains 16 residues. The CDR3 protein is CASSEARVADTDTQYF. The CDR3 DNA follows: TGTGCCAGCAGTGAAGCGCGAGTAGCGGACACAGATACGCAGTATTTT.

This clone was observed a few times. The gene calls are TRBV2 and TRBJ2-1, with D tentatively TRBD2 (5 bases). The CDR3 is 11 residues long. Germline V gene sequence: CDR1 SNHLY, CDR2 FYNNEI. Trimming stripped 6 bases from V and 10 bases from J, with 10 bases between. CDR3 in amino acids: CASRDQREQFF. CDR3 DNA: TGTGCCAGCAGAGACCAGCGGGAGCAGTTCTTC.

This chain uses TRBV20-1 with TRBJ1-1; a weak D match, TRBD1 (5 bases). Germline V gene lookup returns CDR1 DFQATT and CDR2 SNEGSKA (reference sequence). The CDR3 length is 11 residues. The CDR3 DNA reads TGCGCCGCCGGGGGGGACACTGAAGCTTTCTTT. It specifies CAAGGDTEAFF.

The rearrangement joins TRBV19 to TRBJ2-2; D might be TRBD1 (6 bases). There are 16 residues in the CDR3. CDR1 is LNHDA, CDR2 SQIVND, per germline (reference sequence). Trimming stripped 7 bases from V and 4 bases from J, with 19 bases between. This chain's CDR3 is CASTQEQGMGTGELFF. CDR3 sequence (DNA): TGTGCCAGTACCCAAGAACAGGGAATGGGCACCGGGGAGCTGTTTTTT. Drawing the rest from reference TRBV19 and TRBJ2-2, the complete variable domain is DGGITQSPKYLFRKEGQNVTLSCEQNLNHDAMYWYRQDPGQGLRLIYYSQIVNDFQKGDIAEGYSVSREKKESFPLTVTSAQKNPTAFYLCASTQEQGMGTGELFFGEGSRLTVL.

The J gene is TRBJ2-1, the V gene TRBV7-9, with D possibly being TRBD1 (5 bases). Germline CDR1 and CDR2: SEHNR and FQNEAQ (reference sequence). Trimming left V 4 bases short and J 8 bases short, with 15 bases between. This CDR3 spans 14 amino acids. In DNA, the CDR3 is TGTGCCAGCAGCTACCGGACAATACCCCATGAGCAGTTCTTC. Translation gives CASSYRTIPHEQFF.

The chain employs TRBV7-3 and TRBJ2-7; 7 positions agree with TRBD1. V dropped 3 bases and J dropped 5; count of bases not matched to a gene: 4. The length of the CDR3 is 13 residues. Germline assignment: CDR1 SGHTA and CDR2 FQGTGA. CDR3 coding DNA: TGTGCCAGCAGCTTGACAGGGATCAACGAGCAGTACTTC. Translation: CASSLTGINEQYF.

The V call is TRBV6-6, the J call TRBJ2-7, with a tentative D call TRBD1 (6 bases). Trimming took 0 bases from V and 5 from J, leaving 8 bases between them. CDR1 is MNHNY, CDR2 SVGAGI, per germline (reference sequence). The CDR3 loop spans 13 amino acids. The CDR3 here is CASSYSYRDEQYF. CDR3 DNA: TGTGCCAGCAGTTACTCATACAGGGACGAGCAGTACTTC.

This chain links TRBV27 with TRBJ2-6, with 10 positions matching TRBD2. Germline loops: CDR1 MNHEY, CDR2 SMNVEV (reference sequence). The CDR3 covers 18 residues. Trimming removed 8 bases from V and 0 bases from J; junction bases left unmatched: 10. DNA of the CDR3: TGTGCCAGCGGAAGAGGACTAGCGGCACACTCTGGGGCCAACGTCCTGACTTTC. It is translated as CASGRGLAAHSGANVLTF.

The count of this clone is one. The V and J genes are TRBV18 and TRBJ2-7, with TRBD2 matching 7 bases. This CDR3 comprises 14 residues. Unmatched junction bases numbered 4, after V lost 3 bases and J lost 2 bases. CDR1 is KGHSH and CDR2 is LQKENI in the germline V gene. The CDR3 DNA reads TGTGCCAGCTCACCCCCGGGACTACCCTACGAGCAGTACTTC. Amino acid sequence: CASSPPGLPYEQYF.

This sequence joins TRBV5-4 and TRBJ1-2; TRBD1 aligns across 9 bases. The CDR3 sequence is 15 residues long. Germline assignment: CDR1 SGHNT and CDR2 YYREEE (reference sequence). Losses at the gene ends were 3 bases for V and 1 base for J; bases not matched to a gene: 4. The CDR3 sequence is CASSSDRGGNYGYTF. CDR3 in DNA: TGTGCCAGCAGCTCCGACAGGGGGGGTAACTATGGCTACACCTTC. Full variable domain (remainder filled in from reference TRBV5-4 and TRBJ1-2): ETGVTQSPTHLIKTRGQQVTLRCSSQSGHNTVSWYQQALGQGPQFIFQYYREEENGRGNFPPRFSGLQFPNYSSELNVNALELDDSALYLCASSSDRGGNYGYTFGSGTRLTVV.

The CDR3: CASSPLGSTGELFF. The CDR3 nucleotides are TGTGCCAGCTCACCATTGGGCTCTACCGGGGAGCTGTTTTTT. The chain carries TRBV18 and TRBJ2-2, with D unresolved. The germline V gene has CDR1 KGHSH and CDR2 LQKENI. This CDR3 spans 14 amino acids. The V gene lost 2 bases and the J gene lost 5 bases, with 9 bases spanning the gap.

A single count supports this clone. This rearrangement joins TRBV30 to TRBJ1-2, with 8 nucleotides matching TRBD1. Germline V gene sequence: CDR1 GTSNPN, CDR2 SVGIG (reference sequence). The CDR3 length is 13 residues. V was clipped by 3 bases and J by 4 bases; unmatched bases: 4. The CDR3 DNA is TGTGCCTGGAGGGGACAGGAAGGCTATGGCTACACCTTC. It is translated as CAWRGQEGYGYTF. Full variable domain (remainder filled in from reference TRBV30 and TRBJ1-2): SQTIHQWPATLVQPVGSPLSLECTVEGTSNPNLYWYRQAAGRGLQLLFYSVGIGQISSEVPQNLSASRPQDRQFILSSKKLLLSDSGFYLCAWRGQEGYGYTFGSGTRLTVV.

This clone was seen more than once but under ten times. This chain connects TRBV2 to TRBJ1-2; no clear D gene. The length of the CDR3 is 15 residues. Germline V lookup: CDR1 SNHLY, CDR2 FYNNEI. V was pared by 4 bases and J by 3 bases, with 15 bases between. The CDR3 coding sequence is TGTGCCAGCAGTGCGTCGGCGGCCAAATACTATGGCTACACCTTC. Amino acids: CASSASAAKYYGYTF.

CDR3 amino acids: CASRAGLAKETQYF. CDR3 DNA: TGTGCCAGCAGGGCGGGACTAGCGAAGGAGACCCAGTACTTC. The rearrangement uses TRBV2 and TRBJ2-5, with 10 bases fitting TRBD2. V lost 6 bases to trimming and J lost 5 bases; unmatched junction nucleotides: 6. CDR3 size: 14 residues. The germline V gene encodes CDR1 SNHLY and CDR2 FYNNEI.

This chain joins TRBV6-4 and TRBJ1-4, with 7 bases aligning to TRBD1. This CDR3 spans 15 amino acids. V trimming: 3 bases; J trimming: 8 bases; junction bases outside the gene matches: 9. Per the germline V gene, CDR1 is MRHNA and CDR2 is SNTAGT. Written as DNA, the CDR3 is TGTGCCAGCAGTGAGGCAACAGGGGCCGGCGAAAAACTGTTTTTT. Amino acid sequence: CASSEATGAGEKLFF.

The J gene is TRBJ2-1, the V gene TRBV2, with 11 bases aligning to TRBD2. There are 15 residues in the CDR3. V dropped 4 bases and J dropped 10; count of bases not matched to a gene: 9. Germline CDR1 reads SNHLY; CDR2 reads FYNNEI. For the CDR3, the DNA is TGTGCCAGCAGTGTGTCAGGGACTAGCGGCGGGGAGCAGTTCTTC. Amino acids: CASSVSGTSGGEQFF. The complete variable domain, with remaining parts taken from reference TRBV2 and TRBJ2-1, reads EPEVTQTPSHQVTQMGQEVILRCVPISNHLYFYWYRQILGQKVEFLVSFYNNEISEKSEIFDDQFSVERPDGSNFTLKIRSTKLEDSAMYFCASSVSGTSGGEQFFGPGTRLTVL.